These 2 T cell receptor beta chains were sequenced from one sample in a study of T cells expressing NK-cell markers. TCRdb reprocessed the 5' RACE reads and reports one entry per CDR3 protein, with no DNA. The sample table sets out 140,000 or so distinct CDR3 sequences. The sequencing sample was made of blood T cells: a sorted CD56 or NKG2C T cell subset, CD4+ or CD8+ T cells, or bulk PBMC T cells (not recorded which). The source is a man in his late teens or twenties in good health.

This rearrangement joins TRBV2 to TRBJ2-7; TCRdb's D call of TRBD1 is untestable without DNA. The germline V gene encodes CDR1 SNHLY and CDR2 FYNNEI. There are 15 residues in the CDR3. The CDR3 here is CASSEAWGGRDEQYF.

The chain has TRBV4-1 and TRBJ2-2. The V gene's germline CDR1 is MGHRA and CDR2 YSYEKL. This CDR3 has 17 residues. CDR3 sequence: CASSQEAGATNTGELFF.